One and the same sample provided the 25 T cell receptor beta chains below, sequenced in a study of CD8+ T cells in alopecia areata. The treatment was: oral pan-JAK inhibitor, 5-10 mg twice daily. cDNA serving as the sequencing template came from extracted, reverse transcribed RNA. The protocol was immunoSEQ multiplex PCR, while the TCRdb copy is restricted to in-frame clones and leaves out a portion. The data hold 180,000 or so clones, with about 53% observed a single time. Sample: CD8+ T cells sorted from blood, taken at week 24, from a patient treated with tofacitinib. These receptors were collected from a human donor with alopecia areata.

The chain uses TRBV7-2 and TRBJ2-7; D is perhaps TRBD1 (5 bases). The V and J ends lost 3 bases and 0 bases respectively, with 9 bases between them. The CDR3 spans 14 residues. CDR1 SGHTA and CDR2 FQGNSA come from the germline V gene. CDR3 protein: CASSLQGISYEQYF. The DNA of the CDR3 is TGTGCCAGCAGCTTGCAGGGCATCTCCTACGAGCAGTACTTC.

This clone turned up a few times. V is TRBV25-1 and J is TRBJ2-7; D gene uncertain. The CDR3 runs 12 residues. The V gene lost 4 bases and the J gene lost 4 bases, with 8 bases spanning the gap. CDR1 is MGHDK, CDR2 SYGVNS, per germline. The chain's CDR3 is CASSADPYEQYF. The CDR3 bases are TGTGCCAGCAGTGCGGATCCTTACGAGCAGTACTTC.

The chain joins TRBV30 to TRBJ2-3; TRBD2 matches 9 bases. V trimming: 3 bases; J trimming: 8 bases; junction bases outside the gene matches: 6. This CDR3 region has 13 residues. Per germline, CDR1 GTSNPN and CDR2 SVGIG (reference sequence). The CDR3 coding sequence is TGTGCCTGGAGCGGCGGGGGGGGAGGTACGCAGTATTTT. It translates to CAWSGGGGGTQYF. The whole variable domain, remainder taken from reference TRBV30 and TRBJ2-3, is SQTIHQWPATLVQPVGSPLSLECTVEGTSNPNLYWYRQAAGRGLQLLFYSVGIGQISSEVPQNLSASRPQDRQFILSSKKLLLSDSGFYLCAWSGGGGGTQYFGPGTRLTVL.

V and J are TRBV29-1 and TRBJ2-1; the D is unclear. Germline-derived CDR1 and CDR2 are SQVTM and ANQGSEA. V lost 4 bases to trimming and J lost 10 bases, with 8 bases between them. The CDR3 is 10 amino acids. The DNA for the CDR3 is TGCAGCGTTGGGTTAAGCGAGCAGTTCTTC. Its translation: CSVGLSEQFF.

This sequence joins TRBV13 and TRBJ1-1; no definite D call. This CDR3 comprises 12 residues. V lost 7 bases and J lost 3, with 9 bases in between. In germline, CDR1 is PRHDT, CDR2 FYEKMQ (reference sequence). In DNA, the CDR3 is TGTGCCAGCATTGGCAGCGACACTGAAGCTTTCTTT. Translated: CASIGSDTEAFF.

The sample holds a few counts of this clone. Additional DNA sequences in this sample encode the identical CDR3. The genes are TRBV29-1 and TRBJ2-7; 8 bases map to TRBD2. V shed 6 bases and J 0 bases; nucleotides not matched to a gene: 16. This CDR3 is 17 amino acids long. Per germline, CDR1 SQVTM and CDR2 ANQGSEA. CDR3 protein: CSVLSPNSGAYSYEQYF. CDR3 nucleotide sequence: TGCAGCGTCCTCTCCCCGAATAGCGGGGCATACTCCTACGAGCAGTACTTC.

The chain recombines TRBV5-1 with TRBJ2-1; tentative D call: TRBD1 (5 bases). Germline lookup yields CDR1 SGHRS and CDR2 YFSETQ. Trimming shortened V by 4 bases and J by 0 bases, and 17 bases separated the two germline ends. The CDR3 covers 17 residues. CDR3 sequence reads: CASSLSQQASSYNEQFF. CDR3 nucleotides: TGCGCCAGCAGCCTATCGCAACAGGCAAGCTCCTACAATGAGCAGTTCTTC. Full variable domain (missing parts from reference TRBV5-1 and TRBJ2-1): KAGVTQTPRYLIKTRGQQVTLSCSPISGHRSVSWYQQTPGQGLQFLFEYFSETQRNKGNFPGRFSGRQFSNSRSEMNVSTLELGDSALYLCASSLSQQASSYNEQFFGPGTRLTVL.

This clone came up a few times. The chain links TRBV5-6 to TRBJ1-1, with D possibly matching TRBD1 (5 bases). The length of the CDR3 is 15 residues. The germline V and J ends were trimmed by 4 bases and 6 bases, with 19 bases remaining between them. Germline loops: CDR1 SGHDT, CDR2 YYEEEE. CDR3 nucleotide sequence: TGTGCCAGCAGCGCTCACCTGTCGGGACCACCTGAAGCTTTCTTT. Translated: CASSAHLSGPPEAFF.

In this sample, this clone turned up a few times. The chain carries TRBV19 and TRBJ1-5; D gene unclear. CDR3 length equals 16 residues. V shed 3 bases and J shed 2 bases, with 14 bases lying between them. Germline CDR1 and CDR2: LNHDA and SQIVND (reference sequence). The CDR3 protein is CASSILAASGNQPQHF. CDR3 nucleotide sequence: TGTGCCAGTAGTATCTTAGCCGCTTCAGGCAATCAGCCCCAGCATTTT.

There are a few counts of this clone. This chain links TRBV9 with TRBJ2-7, with TRBD2 matching over 8 bases. This CDR3 spans 13 amino acids. Losses at the gene ends were 3 bases for V and 7 bases for J; bases not matched to a gene: 6. CDR1 and CDR2 (germline): SGDLS, YYNGEE. The CDR3, as DNA: TGTGCCAGCAGCGCCCGGGGGGGTAGAGAGCAGTACTTC. Protein: CASSARGGREQYF.

The rearrangement links TRBV5-4 to TRBJ1-2; D call uncertain. The V and J ends lost 3 bases and 3 bases respectively, with 9 bases between them. CDR3 length: 13 amino acids. The germline V gene encodes CDR1 SGHNT and CDR2 YYREEE (reference sequence). Here the CDR3 reads CASSSDHDYGYTF. The CDR3, as DNA: TGTGCCAGCAGCTCGGACCACGACTATGGCTACACCTTC.

This clone has just a few counts. V is TRBV29-1 and J is TRBJ2-1; D gene unclear. CDR3 length: 12 residues. Between the trimmed V and J ends, which lost 7 bases and 7 bases, there was a span of 14 bases. Germline CDR1 is SQVTM and CDR2 is ANQGSEA. The CDR3 spells CSEWTHPNEQFF. In DNA, the CDR3 is TGCAGCGAATGGACGCACCCGAATGAGCAGTTCTTC.

The chain combines TRBV9 with TRBJ2-1; 7 nucleotides line up with TRBD1. The germline CDR1 and CDR2 sequences are SGDLS and YYNGEE. This CDR3 contains 14 residues. Germline trimming cut 3 bases from V and 6 bases from J; bases unmatched to any gene: 6. The DNA of the CDR3 is TGTGCCAGCAGCGGGGACAGAGAACTCAATGAGCAGTTCTTC. Translated: CASSGDRELNEQFF.

V usage is TRBV5-1 and J usage is TRBJ1-1; D remains unclear. The CDR3 runs 13 residues. V was trimmed by 0 bases and J by 4 bases, leaving 7 bases between them. Germline V CDR1 and CDR2: SGHRS, YFSETQ. CDR3 loop: CASSLDSGTEAFF. CDR3 coding DNA: TGCGCCAGCAGCTTGGACAGCGGCACTGAAGCTTTCTTT.

The J gene is TRBJ1-1, the V gene TRBV30; D perhaps matches TRBD1 (6 bases). In germline, CDR1 is GTSNPN, CDR2 SVGIG (reference sequence). This CDR3 comprises 13 residues. The V end was cut by 3 bases, the J end by 4 bases, with 12 bases between. The CDR3 loop is CAWSPGVATEAFF. In DNA form, the CDR3 reads TGTGCCTGGAGCCCAGGGGTGGCCACTGAAGCTTTCTTT.

A word on this clone: Other nucleotide sequences from this sample produce the same CDR3. The chain joins TRBV27 to TRBJ2-1; 13 bases are shared with TRBD2. Germline trimming cut 6 bases from V and 10 bases from J; bases unmatched to any gene: 6. In germline, CDR1 is MNHEY, CDR2 SMNVEV (reference sequence). This CDR3 is 14 amino acids long. CDR3 sequence reads: CASSPGLAGNEQFF. CDR3 nucleotides: TGTGCCAGCAGCCCGGGACTAGCGGGGAACGAGCAGTTCTTC.

This rearrangement joins TRBV7-2 to TRBJ2-5; tentatively, D is TRBD1 or TRBD2 (5 bases each). The length of the CDR3 is 17 residues. With 5 bases removed from V and 3 bases from J, the gap between germline ends came to 22 bases. Germline CDR1 and CDR2: SGHTA and FQGNSA. The CDR3 sequence is CASSQDPGVGREETQYF. The CDR3 DNA follows: TGTGCCAGCAGCCAAGATCCGGGCGTGGGGCGGGAAGAGACCCAGTACTTC. The whole variable domain, filled in from reference TRBV7-2 and TRBJ2-5, reads GAGVSQSPSNKVTEKGKDVELRCDPISGHTALYWYRQSLGQGLEFLIYFQGNSAPDKSGLPSDRFSAERTGGSVSTLTIQRTQQEDSAVYLCASSQDPGVGREETQYFGPGTRLLVL.

Here the CDR3 DNA reads TGTGCCTGGAGCTCGGACTCCAGGGAAAAACTGTTTTTT. Translation gives CAWSSDSREKLFF. The chain joins TRBV30 to TRBJ1-4; no reliable D call. Between the trimmed V and J ends, which lost 3 bases and 8 bases, there was a span of 13 bases. Germline assignment: CDR1 GTSNPN and CDR2 SVGIG (reference sequence). The CDR3 contains 13 residues.

V usage is TRBV6-6 and J usage is TRBJ1-2; the D gene is possibly TRBD1 (5 bases). V shed 5 bases and J shed 4 bases, with 17 bases lying between them. The CDR3 covers 15 residues. CDR1 is MNHNY, CDR2 SVGAGI, per germline (reference sequence). In DNA, the CDR3 is TGTGCCAGCAGTCCCCTGACAGTGGACCTCTATGGCTACACCTTC. Its translation: CASSPLTVDLYGYTF.

The V and J genes are TRBV14 and TRBJ2-1, with 9 bases aligning to TRBD1. The germline V gene has CDR1 SGHDN and CDR2 FVKESK. The CDR3 covers 17 residues. J lost 5 bases, V lost 5 bases, and 13 bases had no gene match. CDR3 region: CASSFRQGEGRDNEQFF. The CDR3 nucleotides are TGTGCCAGCAGCTTCCGACAGGGGGAAGGGAGAGACAATGAGCAGTTCTTC.

This clone showed up just once. The chain has TRBV5-6 and TRBJ1-2, with D unclear. V was cut by 1 base and J by 6 bases, with 7 bases left in between. From germline, CDR1 is SGHDT and CDR2 YYEEEE. CDR3 length equals 12 residues. CDR3 loop: CASSLSYDGYTF. CDR3 in DNA: TGTGCCAGCAGCTTGAGTTATGATGGCTACACCTTC. Full variable domain (outside the CDR3, taken from reference TRBV5-6 and TRBJ1-2): DAGVTQSPTHLIKTRGQQVTLRCSPKSGHDTVSWYQQALGQGPQFIFQYYEEEERQRGNFPDRFSGHQFPNYSSELNVNALLLGDSALYLCASSLSYDGYTFGSGTRLTVV.

The V call is TRBV15, the J call TRBJ2-1; 8 bases line up with TRBD2. V shed 5 bases, J shed 6 bases, and the junction held 6 bases outside the gene matches. CDR3 length equals 14 residues. Germline V gene lookup returns CDR1 LNHNV and CDR2 YYDKDF (reference sequence). The chain's CDR3 is CATSAPREGNEQFF. The CDR3 coding sequence is TGTGCCACCAGCGCGCCTCGGGAGGGCAATGAGCAGTTCTTC.

This chain joins TRBV7-6 and TRBJ2-2, with D tentatively TRBD1 or TRBD2 (5 bases each). The length of the CDR3 is 17 residues. V gave up 5 bases and J gave up 0 bases, with 16 bases separating them. The germline CDR1 and CDR2 sequences are SGHVS and FNYEAQ. The CDR3 loop reads CASSPGTDGANTGELFF. The CDR3 region has the DNA TGTGCCAGCAGCCCCGGGACCGACGGAGCGAACACCGGGGAGCTGTTTTTT.

This clone was seen just once. V usage is TRBV4-3 and J usage is TRBJ1-1, with unresolved D. The germline V gene has CDR1 LGHNA and CDR2 YSLEER. V lost 8 bases to trimming and J lost 0 bases, with 16 bases between them. This CDR3 is built from 15 residues. As DNA, the CDR3 is TGCGCCAGCTCGCAGGCGGGAGATATGAACACTGAAGCTTTCTTT. Its protein product is CASSQAGDMNTEAFF.

CDR3 bases: TGCGCCAGCAGAATGGGACAGGGGATTTCCTACGAGCAGTACTTC. The encoded protein is CASRMGQGISYEQYF. The chain has TRBV5-1 and TRBJ2-7, with TRBD1 matching 10 bases. After removal of 5 bases from V and 1 base from J, the junction contained 6 bases not matched to a gene. There are 15 residues in the CDR3. The V gene's germline CDR1 is SGHRS and CDR2 YFSETQ.